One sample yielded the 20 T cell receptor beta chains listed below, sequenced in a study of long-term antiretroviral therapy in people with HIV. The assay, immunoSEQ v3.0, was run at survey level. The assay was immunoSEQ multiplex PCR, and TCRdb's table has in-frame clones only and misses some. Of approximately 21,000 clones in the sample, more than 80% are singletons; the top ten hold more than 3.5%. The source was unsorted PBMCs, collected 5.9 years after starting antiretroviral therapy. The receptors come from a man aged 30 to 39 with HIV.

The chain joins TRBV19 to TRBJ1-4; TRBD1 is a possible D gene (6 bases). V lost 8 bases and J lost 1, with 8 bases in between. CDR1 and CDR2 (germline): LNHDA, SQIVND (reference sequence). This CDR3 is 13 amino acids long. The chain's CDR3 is CASSDRTNEKLFF. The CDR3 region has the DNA TGTGCCAGTTCGGACAGAACTAATGAAAAACTGTTTTTT.

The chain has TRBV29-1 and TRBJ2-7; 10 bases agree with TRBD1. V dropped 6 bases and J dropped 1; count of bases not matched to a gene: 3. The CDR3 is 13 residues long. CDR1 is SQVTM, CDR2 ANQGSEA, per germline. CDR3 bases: TGCAGCGTGGGGACAGGGGTTTCCTACGAGCAGTACTTC. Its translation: CSVGTGVSYEQYF.

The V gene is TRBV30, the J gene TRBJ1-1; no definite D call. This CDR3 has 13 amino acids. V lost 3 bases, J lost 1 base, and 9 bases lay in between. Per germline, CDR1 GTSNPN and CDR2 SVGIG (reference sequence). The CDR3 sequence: CAWRFQTNTEAFF. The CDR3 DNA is TGTGCCTGGAGATTCCAGACGAACACTGAAGCTTTCTTT.

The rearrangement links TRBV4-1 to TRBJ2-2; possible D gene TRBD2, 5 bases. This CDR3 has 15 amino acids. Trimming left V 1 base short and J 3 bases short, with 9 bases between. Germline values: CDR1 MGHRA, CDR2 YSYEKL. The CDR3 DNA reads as TGCGCCAGCAGCCAAGCGGGATTTGACACCGGGGAGCTGTTTTTT. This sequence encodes CASSQAGFDTGELFF.

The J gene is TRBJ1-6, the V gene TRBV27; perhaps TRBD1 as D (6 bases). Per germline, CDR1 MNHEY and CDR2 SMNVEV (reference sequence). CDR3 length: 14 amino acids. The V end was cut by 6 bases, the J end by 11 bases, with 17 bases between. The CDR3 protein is CASRTQGSRTPLHF. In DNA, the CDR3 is TGTGCCAGCAGGACACAGGGTTCTCGGACACCCCTCCACTTT.

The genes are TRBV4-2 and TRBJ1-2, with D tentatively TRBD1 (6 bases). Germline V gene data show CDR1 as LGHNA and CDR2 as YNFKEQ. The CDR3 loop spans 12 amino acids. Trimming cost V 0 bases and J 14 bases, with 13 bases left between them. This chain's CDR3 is CASSQDGGQLTF. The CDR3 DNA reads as TGTGCCAGCAGCCAAGACGGAGGACAGCTTACCTTC.

The CDR3 spells CASSRQQGRVTTGELFF. In DNA, the CDR3 is TGTGCCAGCAGCCGTCAACAGGGGCGGGTGACCACCGGGGAGCTGTTTTTT. The V and J genes are TRBV7-9 and TRBJ2-2; 7 bases fit TRBD1. The V and J ends lost 5 bases and 4 bases, in that order; junction bases with no gene match: 13. From germline, CDR1 is SEHNR and CDR2 FQNEAQ (reference sequence). This CDR3 comprises 17 residues.

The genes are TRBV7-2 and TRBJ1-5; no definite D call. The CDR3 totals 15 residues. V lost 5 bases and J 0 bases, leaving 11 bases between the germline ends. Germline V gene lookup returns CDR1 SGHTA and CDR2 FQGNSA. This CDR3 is CASSRGPYSNQPQHF. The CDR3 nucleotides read TGTGCCAGCAGCCGAGGACCTTATAGCAATCAGCCCCAGCATTTT.

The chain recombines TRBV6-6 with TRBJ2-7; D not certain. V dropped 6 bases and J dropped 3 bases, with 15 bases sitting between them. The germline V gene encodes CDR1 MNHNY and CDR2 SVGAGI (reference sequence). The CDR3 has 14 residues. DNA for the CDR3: TGTGCCAGCAGCGACGGCACCGGCGGCTACGAGCAGTACTTC. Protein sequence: CASSDGTGGYEQYF.

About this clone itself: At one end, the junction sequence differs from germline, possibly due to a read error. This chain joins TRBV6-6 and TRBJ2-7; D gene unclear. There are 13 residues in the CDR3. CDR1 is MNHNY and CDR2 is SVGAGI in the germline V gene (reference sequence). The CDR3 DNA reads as TGTGCCAGTGGGCCGGAAGATTGGCAGGAGAAAGGCTTC. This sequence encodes CASGPEDWQEKGF.

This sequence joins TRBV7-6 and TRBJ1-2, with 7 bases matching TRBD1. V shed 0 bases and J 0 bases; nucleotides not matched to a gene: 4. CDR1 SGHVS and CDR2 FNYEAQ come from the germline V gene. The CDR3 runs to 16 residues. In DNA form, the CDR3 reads TGTGCCAGCAGCTTAGCGGGGACAGCCTCTAACTATGGCTACACCTTC. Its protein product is CASSLAGTASNYGYTF.

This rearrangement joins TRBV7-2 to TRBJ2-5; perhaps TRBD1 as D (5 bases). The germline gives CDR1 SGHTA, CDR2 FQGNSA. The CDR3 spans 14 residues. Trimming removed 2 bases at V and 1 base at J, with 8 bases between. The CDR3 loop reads CASSLLGAQETQYF. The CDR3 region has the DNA TGTGCCAGCAGCTTACTAGGGGCCCAAGAGACCCAGTACTTC.

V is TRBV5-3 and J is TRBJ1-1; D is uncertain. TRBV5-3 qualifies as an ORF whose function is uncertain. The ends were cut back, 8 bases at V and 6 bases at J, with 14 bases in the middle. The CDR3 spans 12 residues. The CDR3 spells CASRGGEPEAFF. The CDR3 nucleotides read TGTGCCAGCCGGGGTGGGGAGCCTGAAGCTTTCTTT.

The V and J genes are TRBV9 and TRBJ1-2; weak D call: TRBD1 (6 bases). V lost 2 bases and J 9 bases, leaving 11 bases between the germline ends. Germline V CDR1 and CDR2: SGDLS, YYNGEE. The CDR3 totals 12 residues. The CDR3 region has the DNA TGTGCCAGCAGCGTTATGACAGGTCGCTACACCTTC. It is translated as CASSVMTGRYTF.

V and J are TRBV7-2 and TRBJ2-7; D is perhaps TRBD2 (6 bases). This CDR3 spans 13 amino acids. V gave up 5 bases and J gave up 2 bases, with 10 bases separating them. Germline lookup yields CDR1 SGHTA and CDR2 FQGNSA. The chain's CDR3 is CASSAGTPYEQYF. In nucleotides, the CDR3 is TGTGCCAGCAGCGCCGGGACTCCCTACGAGCAGTACTTC.

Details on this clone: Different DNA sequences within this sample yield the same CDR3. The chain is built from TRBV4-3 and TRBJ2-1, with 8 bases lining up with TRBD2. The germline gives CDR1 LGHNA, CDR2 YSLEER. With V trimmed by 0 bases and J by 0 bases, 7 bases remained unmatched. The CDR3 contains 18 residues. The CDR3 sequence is CASSQDRGGGSSYNEQFF. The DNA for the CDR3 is TGCGCCAGCAGCCAAGATCGGGGCGGGGGGAGCTCCTACAATGAGCAGTTCTTC.

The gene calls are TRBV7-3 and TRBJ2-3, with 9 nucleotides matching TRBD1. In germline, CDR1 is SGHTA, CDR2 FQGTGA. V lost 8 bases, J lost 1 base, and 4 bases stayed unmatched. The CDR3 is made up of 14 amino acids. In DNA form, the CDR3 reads TGTGCCAGCGGGACAGGGAGTGGCACAGATACGCAGTATTTT. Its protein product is CASGTGSGTDTQYF.

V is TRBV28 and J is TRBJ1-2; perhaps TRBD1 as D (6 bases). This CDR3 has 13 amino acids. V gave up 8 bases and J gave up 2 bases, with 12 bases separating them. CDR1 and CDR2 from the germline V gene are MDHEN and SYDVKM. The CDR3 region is CASEHRDNYGYTF. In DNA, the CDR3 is TGTGCCAGCGAACACAGGGACAACTATGGCTACACCTTC.

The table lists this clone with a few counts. CDR3 residues: CASSVGEGNYGYTF. The CDR3 DNA follows: TGTGCCAGCAGCGTAGGGGAGGGTAACTATGGCTACACCTTC. The rearrangement uses TRBV9 and TRBJ1-2; D is ambiguous. The germline CDR1 and CDR2 sequences are SGDLS and YYNGEE. This CDR3 has 14 residues. Trimming took 0 bases from V and 1 from J, leaving 7 bases between them. The variable domain in full, completed from reference TRBV9 and TRBJ1-2, reads DSGVTQTPKHLITATGQRVTLRCSPRSGDLSVYWYQQSLDQGLQFLIQYYNGEERAKGNILERFSAQQFPDLHSELNLSSLELGDSALYFCASSVGEGNYGYTFGSGTRLTVV.

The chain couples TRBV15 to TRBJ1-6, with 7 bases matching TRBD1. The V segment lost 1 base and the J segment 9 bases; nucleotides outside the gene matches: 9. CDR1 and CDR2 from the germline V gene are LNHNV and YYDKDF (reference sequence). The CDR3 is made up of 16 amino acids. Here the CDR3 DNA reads TGTGCCACCAGCAGAGCTCCGGGGGACAGCCCTTCACCCCTCCACTTT. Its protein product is CATSRAPGDSPSPLHF.